This T cell receptor beta chain was obtained from a study of vaccination and CD4 T cells after COVID-19. Turning to the study itself: The post-COVID samples were taken a median approximately 14 weeks after diagnosis, anywhere from 35 to 161. Cultures that served as controls received a CEFX pool, an HIV-1 Nef pool, or no peptide. Broader study findings: Spike mono-reactivity applied to 304 of 307 vaccine-specific clones detected in convalescent patients.

Comments on this clonotype: Its antigen remains unidentified. No DNA is shown, since the ends of the CDR3 on it are uncertain; the CDR3 is the one TCRdb lists.

Inclusive of both ends, the CDR3 amounts to 24 amino acids. The sample's treatment: approximately 10-day PBMC culture with coronavirus spike peptide pools or control peptides (ViraFEST assay). ViraFEST sequenced TCRs after peptide-pool expansion of antigen-specific T cells. Cultured CD4+ T cell DNA was sequenced using the Oncomine TCR Beta short-read assay. TCRdb re-analysed the PCR reads in MiXCR, keeping a single row per CDR3 protein. There are 17,000 or so distinct CDR3 sequences in the sample; less than 40% occur only once, and about a sixth lies in the top ten. The chain has TRBV21-1 and TRBJ2-7; TRBD2, as called in the table, went unchecked against the DNA. TRBV21-1 is designated a pseudogene. This clonotype originated in a human donor with COVID-19. Sequenced sample: cultured CD4+ T cells from blood. CDR3 protein: CASTNQTSMYLCASSPGNYNEQYF.